What follows is one T cell receptor beta chain and its context. The CDR3 spans 13 residues. Profiling relied on immunoSEQ multiplex PCR, and the TCRdb table lists in-frame clones only, not all of them. The table records about 110,000 clones, roughly 91% of them present only once. This entry is derived from a study of control samples from healthy donors and cancer patients. The receptor comes from a woman between 50 and 59 years old in good health. The J gene is TRBJ2-3, the V gene TRBV1; the table's D call TRBD2 went unverified against the DNA. TRBV1 constitutes a pseudogene. Input material: blood. CDR3: CTSSQDKRETGYF. The CDR3, as DNA: TGCACCAGCAGCCAAGATAAGCGGGAGACTGGGTATTTT.